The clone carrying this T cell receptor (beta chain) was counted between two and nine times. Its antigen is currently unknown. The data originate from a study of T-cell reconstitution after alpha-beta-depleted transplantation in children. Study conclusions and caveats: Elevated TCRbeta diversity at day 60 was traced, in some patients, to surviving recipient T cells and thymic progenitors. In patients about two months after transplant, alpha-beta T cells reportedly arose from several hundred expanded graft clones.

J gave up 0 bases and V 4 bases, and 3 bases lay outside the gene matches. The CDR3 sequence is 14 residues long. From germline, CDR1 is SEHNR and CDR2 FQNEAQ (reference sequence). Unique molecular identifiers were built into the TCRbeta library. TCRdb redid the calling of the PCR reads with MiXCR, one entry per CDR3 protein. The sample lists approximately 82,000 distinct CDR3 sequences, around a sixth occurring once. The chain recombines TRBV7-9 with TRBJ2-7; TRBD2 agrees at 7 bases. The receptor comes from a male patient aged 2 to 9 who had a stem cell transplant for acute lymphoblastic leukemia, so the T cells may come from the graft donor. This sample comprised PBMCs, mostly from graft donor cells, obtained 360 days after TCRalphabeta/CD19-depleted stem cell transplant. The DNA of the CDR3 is TGTGCCAGCAGCTCGAGCGGGGCCTCCTACGAGCAGTACTTC. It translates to CASSSSGASYEQYF.